These 7 T cell receptor beta chains share one sample of origin, sequenced in a study of graft-versus-host responses after intestinal transplantation. TCRdb's copy holds only in-frame clones and misses some; the assay was immunoSEQ multiplex PCR. The repertoire holds just over 9,000 clones, approximately 30% seen once, with about 3% in the top ten. Irradiated, violet-dye-labeled stimulators (about 200,000) were plated alongside about 200,000 CFSE-labeled responders. The sample consisted of alloreactive CD8+ T cells from a mixed lymphocyte reaction culture, taken before transplantation. As for subset: CFSE-low proliferating T cells sorted from roughly six-day pre-transplant mixed lymphocyte reaction (GvH or HvG direction). The receptors shown here come from a human patient who was an organ donor for intestinal transplantation.

The sample holds a few counts of this clone. The chain has TRBV6-4 and TRBJ2-1; 10 nucleotides align to TRBD2. Germline CDR1 is MRHNA and CDR2 is SNTAGT. CDR3 size: 14 residues. V lost 5 bases to trimming and J lost 6 bases; unmatched junction nucleotides: 4. CDR3 nucleotides: TGTGCCAGCAGTCCTAGCGGGAGCCCCAATGAGCAGTTCTTC. It specifies CASSPSGSPNEQFF.

This clone was seen only a few times. The chain combines TRBV19 with TRBJ1-2, with 11 bases aligning to TRBD1. The CDR3 consists of 14 residues. Germline CDR1 reads LNHDA; CDR2 reads SQIVND (reference sequence). V lost 4 bases to trimming and J lost 6 bases; unmatched junction nucleotides: 4. This chain's CDR3 is CASSTWTGGNGYTF. The CDR3 DNA reads as TGTGCCAGTAGTACTTGGACAGGGGGCAATGGCTACACCTTC.

In its sample, this clone was seen a few times. The chain couples TRBV11-3 to TRBJ2-3; the D is unclear. V lost 8 bases and J lost 2, with 5 bases in between. Germline values: CDR1 SGHNT, CDR2 YENEEA. This CDR3 region has 11 residues. CDR3 coding DNA: TGTGCCAGCCGAGCCACAGATACGCAGTATTTT. Residues: CASRATDTQYF.

A few counts support this clone. It differs at one base from a far larger clone, so likely a read error. The J gene is TRBJ2-7, the V gene TRBV5-1, with 11 bases lining up with TRBD1. CDR3 size: 14 residues. Germline V lookup: CDR1 SGHRS, CDR2 YFSETQ. With V trimmed by 0 bases and J by 6 bases, 2 bases remained unmatched. The chain's CDR3 is CASSLGTGGVEQYF. CDR3 nucleotides: TGCGCCAGCAGCTTGGGGACAGGGGGCGTCGAGCAGTACTTC.

This clone was counted a few times. CDR3 nucleotides: TGTGCCAGCAGCCGATATATAAGGAGCTCCTACGAGCAGTACTTC. Amino acids: CASSRYIRSSYEQYF. The rearrangement joins TRBV6-5 to TRBJ2-7; no reliable D call. The CDR3 is 15 amino acids. Germline-derived CDR1 and CDR2 are MNHEY and SVGAGI. V dropped 6 bases and J dropped 0 bases, with 15 bases sitting between them.

This clone showed up just a few times. The chain employs TRBV18 and TRBJ1-5; D unresolved. Germline CDR1 reads KGHSH; CDR2 reads LQKENI. This CDR3 spans 13 amino acids. V was shortened by 8 bases and J by 2 bases, with 10 bases between the two germline ends. The CDR3 DNA reads as TGTGCCAGCACAGAGGAGGGCAATCAGCCCCAGCATTTT. Translation gives CASTEEGNQPQHF.

The rearrangement links TRBV6-6 to TRBJ1-6; weak D call: TRBD1 (5 bases). The CDR3 totals 15 residues. Trimming stripped 4 bases from V and 8 bases from J, with 15 bases between. Germline CDR1 and CDR2: MNHNY and SVGAGI (reference sequence). The CDR3: CASSLNRLIYSPLHF. The CDR3 DNA is TGTGCCAGCAGTTTAAACAGGCTGATTTATTCACCCCTCCACTTT.